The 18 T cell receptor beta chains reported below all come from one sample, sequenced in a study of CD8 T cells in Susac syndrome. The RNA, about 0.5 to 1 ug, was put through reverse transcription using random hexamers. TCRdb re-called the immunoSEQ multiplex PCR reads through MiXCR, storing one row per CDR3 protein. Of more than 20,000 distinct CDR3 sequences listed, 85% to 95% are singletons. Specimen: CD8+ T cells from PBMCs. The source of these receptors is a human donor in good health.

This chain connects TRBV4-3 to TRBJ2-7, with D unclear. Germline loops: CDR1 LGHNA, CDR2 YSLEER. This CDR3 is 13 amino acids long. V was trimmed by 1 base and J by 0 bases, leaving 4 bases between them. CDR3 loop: CASSQVYSYEQYF. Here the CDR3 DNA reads TGCGCCAGCAGCCAAGTGTACTCCTACGAGCAGTACTTC.

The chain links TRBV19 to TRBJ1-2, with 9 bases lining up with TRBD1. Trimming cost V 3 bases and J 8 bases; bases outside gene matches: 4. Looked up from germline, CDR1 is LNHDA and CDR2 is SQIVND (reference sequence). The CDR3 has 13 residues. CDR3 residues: CASSMRQGVGYTF. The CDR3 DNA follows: TGTGCCAGTAGTATGAGACAGGGGGTCGGCTACACCTTC.

CDR3 sequence (DNA): TGTGCCAGCAGCCTTGGCGACGGCAGCTCCTACGAGCAGTACTTC. Protein sequence: CASSLGDGSSYEQYF. The gene calls are TRBV14 and TRBJ2-7; no clear D. The CDR3 is 15 amino acids. Germline lookup yields CDR1 SGHDN and CDR2 FVKESK. Trimming shortened V by 4 bases and J by 0 bases, and 13 bases separated the two germline ends.

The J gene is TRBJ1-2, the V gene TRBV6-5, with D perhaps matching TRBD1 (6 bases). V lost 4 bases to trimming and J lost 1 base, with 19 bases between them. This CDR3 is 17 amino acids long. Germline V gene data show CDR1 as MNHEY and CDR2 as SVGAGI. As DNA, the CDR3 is TGTGCCAGCAGTTTTAACCCCTCCGGGACACTTAACTATGGCTACACCTTC. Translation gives CASSFNPSGTLNYGYTF.

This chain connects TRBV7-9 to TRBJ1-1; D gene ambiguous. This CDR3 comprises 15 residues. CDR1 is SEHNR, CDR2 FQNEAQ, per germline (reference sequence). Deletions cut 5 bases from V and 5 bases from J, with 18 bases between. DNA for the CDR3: TGTGCCAGCAGCCCCCGGACCTCCGGAGGGACTGAAGCTTTCTTT. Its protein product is CASSPRTSGGTEAFF.

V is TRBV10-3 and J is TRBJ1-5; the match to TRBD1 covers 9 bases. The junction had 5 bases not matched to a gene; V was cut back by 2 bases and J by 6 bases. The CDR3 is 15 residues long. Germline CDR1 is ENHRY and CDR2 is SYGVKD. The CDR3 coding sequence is TGTGCCATCAGTGAGCCGGGACAGGGAAGTCAGCCCCAGCATTTT. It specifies CAISEPGQGSQPQHF.

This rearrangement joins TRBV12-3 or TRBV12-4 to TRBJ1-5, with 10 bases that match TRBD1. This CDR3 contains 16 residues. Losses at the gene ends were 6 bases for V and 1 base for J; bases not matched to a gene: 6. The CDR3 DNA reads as TGTGCCAGCAGGCGGGGACAGGGGTTGAGCAATCAGCCCCAGCATTTT. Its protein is CASRRGQGLSNQPQHF.

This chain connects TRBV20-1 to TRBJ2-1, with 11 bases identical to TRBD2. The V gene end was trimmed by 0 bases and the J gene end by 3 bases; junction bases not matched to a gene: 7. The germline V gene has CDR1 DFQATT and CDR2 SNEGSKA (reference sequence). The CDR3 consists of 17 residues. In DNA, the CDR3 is TGCAGTGCTAGAGACCCTCTACTAGCGGGGGTCTACAATGAGCAGTTCTTC. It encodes CSARDPLLAGVYNEQFF.

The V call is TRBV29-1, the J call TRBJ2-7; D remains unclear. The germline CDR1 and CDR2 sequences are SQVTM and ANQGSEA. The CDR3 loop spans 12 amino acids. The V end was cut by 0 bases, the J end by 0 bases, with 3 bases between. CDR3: CSVEDSSYEQYF. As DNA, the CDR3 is TGCAGCGTTGAAGACAGCTCCTACGAGCAGTACTTC.

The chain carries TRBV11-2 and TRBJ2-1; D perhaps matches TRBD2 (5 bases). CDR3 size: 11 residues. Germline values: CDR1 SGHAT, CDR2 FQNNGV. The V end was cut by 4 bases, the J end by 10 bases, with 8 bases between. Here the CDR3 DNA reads TGTGCCAGCAGCTCTCCGGGAGAGCAGTTCTTC. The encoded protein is CASSSPGEQFF.

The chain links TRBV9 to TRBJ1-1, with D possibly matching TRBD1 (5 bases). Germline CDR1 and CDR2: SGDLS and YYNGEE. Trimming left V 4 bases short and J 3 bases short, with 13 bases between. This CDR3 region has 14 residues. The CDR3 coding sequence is TGTGCCAGCAGCACCCCGGGACCGGACACTGAAGCTTTCTTT. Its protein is CASSTPGPDTEAFF.

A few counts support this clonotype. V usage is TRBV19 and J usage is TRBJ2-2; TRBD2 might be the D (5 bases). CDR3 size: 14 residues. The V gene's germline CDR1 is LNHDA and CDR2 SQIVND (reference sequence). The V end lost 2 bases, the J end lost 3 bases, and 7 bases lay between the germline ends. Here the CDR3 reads CASSIRGYTGELFF. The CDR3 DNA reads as TGTGCCAGTAGTATAAGAGGGTACACCGGGGAGCTGTTTTTT. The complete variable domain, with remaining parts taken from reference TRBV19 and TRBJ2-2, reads DGGITQSPKYLFRKEGQNVTLSCEQNLNHDAMYWYRQDPGQGLRLIYYSQIVNDFQKGDIAEGYSVSREKKESFPLTVTSAQKNPTAFYLCASSIRGYTGELFFGEGSRLTVL.

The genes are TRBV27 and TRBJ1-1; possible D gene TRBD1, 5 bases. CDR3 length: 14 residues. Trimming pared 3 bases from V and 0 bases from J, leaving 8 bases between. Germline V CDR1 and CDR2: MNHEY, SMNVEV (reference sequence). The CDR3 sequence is CASSFVGVNTEAFF. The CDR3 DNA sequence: TGTGCCAGCAGTTTTGTGGGGGTGAACACTGAAGCTTTCTTT.

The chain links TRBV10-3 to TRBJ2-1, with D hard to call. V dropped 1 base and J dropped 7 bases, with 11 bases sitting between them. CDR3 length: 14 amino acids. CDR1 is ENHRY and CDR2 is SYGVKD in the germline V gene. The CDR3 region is CAISEFVVENEQFF. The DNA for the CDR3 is TGTGCCATCAGTGAGTTCGTCGTGGAGAATGAGCAGTTCTTC.

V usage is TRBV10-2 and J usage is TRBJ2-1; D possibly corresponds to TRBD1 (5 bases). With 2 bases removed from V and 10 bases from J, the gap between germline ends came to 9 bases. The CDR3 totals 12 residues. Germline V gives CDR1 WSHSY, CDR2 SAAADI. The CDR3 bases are TGCGCCAGCAGTGAGGGGGCGGTGGAGCAGTTCTTC. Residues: CASSEGAVEQFF.

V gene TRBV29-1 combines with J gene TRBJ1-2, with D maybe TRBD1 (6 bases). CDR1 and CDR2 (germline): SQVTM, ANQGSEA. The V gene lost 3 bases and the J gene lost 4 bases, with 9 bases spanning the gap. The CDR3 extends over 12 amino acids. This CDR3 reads CSVDRGVYGYTF. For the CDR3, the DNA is TGCAGCGTTGATAGGGGGGTCTATGGCTACACCTTC.

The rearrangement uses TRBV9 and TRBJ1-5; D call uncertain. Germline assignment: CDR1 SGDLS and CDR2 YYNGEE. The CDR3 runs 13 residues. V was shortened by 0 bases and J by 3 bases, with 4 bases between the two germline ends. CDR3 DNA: TGTGCCAGCAGCGTAGGGGACAATCAGCCCCAGCATTTT. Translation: CASSVGDNQPQHF.

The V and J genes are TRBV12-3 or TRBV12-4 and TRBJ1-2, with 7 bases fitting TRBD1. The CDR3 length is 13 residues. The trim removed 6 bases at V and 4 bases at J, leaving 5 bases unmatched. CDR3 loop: CASRPDRVYGYTF. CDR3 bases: TGTGCCAGCAGACCAGACAGGGTCTATGGCTACACCTTC.